Shown below are 2 T cell receptor beta chains from a single sample sequenced in a study of regulatory T cells in long-lasting Graves disease. Time point specified: newly diagnosed GD, antithyroid drugs for less than 3 months. The authors made the TCR library using RNA they extracted from PBMCs. With iRepertoire HTBI primers and Arm-PCR of CDR3 regions, TCR beta libraries were built. TCRdb re-called the multiplex PCR reads through MiXCR, storing one row per CDR3 protein. The sample yields about 420,000 distinct CDR3 sequences, about 15% seen once. These data were also reused for a study on T cells in Graves' hyperthyroidism and ophthalmopathy.

The sample in question was peripheral blood mononuclear cells (PBMCs), obtained at new diagnosis, from a patient treated with antithyroid drugs. The receptors here all came from a woman aged 18-30 years with Graves disease.

At least ten counts were recorded for this clonotype. The chain joins TRBV7-2 to TRBJ2-5; D is possibly TRBD1 (5 bases). Trimming stripped 1 base from V and 6 bases from J, with 12 bases between. This CDR3 contains 14 residues. CDR1 SGHTA and CDR2 FQGNSA come from the germline V gene. CDR3: CASSLGTGPKTQYF. CDR3 DNA sequence: TGTGCCAGCAGCTTAGGAACAGGTCCCAAGACCCAGTACTTC. Based on the CDR3 plus reference TRBV7-2 and TRBJ2-5, the full variable domain is GAGVSQSPSNKVTEKGKDVELRCDPISGHTALYWYRQSLGQGLEFLIYFQGNSAPDKSGLPSDRFSAERTGGSVSTLTIQRTQQEDSAVYLCASSLGTGPKTQYFGPGTRLLVL.

This clonotype showed up just a few times. The rearrangement joins TRBV20-1 to TRBJ1-2; unclear D gene. This CDR3 has 14 residues. Per germline, CDR1 DFQATT and CDR2 SNEGSKA (reference sequence). The ends were cut back, 0 bases at V and 2 bases at J, with 10 bases in the middle. The CDR3 spells CSAREPGRNYGYTF. The CDR3 DNA sequence: TGCAGTGCTAGAGAACCCGGGAGAAACTATGGCTACACCTTC.